Below, one T cell receptor (beta chain) is given with its context. Looked up from germline, CDR1 is MGHRA and CDR2 is YSYEKL. This CDR3 has 16 residues. With V trimmed by 0 bases and J by 4 bases, 7 bases remained unmatched. This sample is drawn from a study of blood T cell repertoires in COVID-19. Overall study: Collection of acute and convalescent COVID-19 samples took place in the United States, Italy and Spain.

Donors were grouped by their self-reported clinical history. Study processing details: Reference gene primer amplification in the assay estimated nucleated cell counts. This table comes from immunoSEQ multiplex PCR, and its TCRdb copy is limited to in-frame clones, with some not included. V and J calls and clone size follow that table, whereas D and trimming were derived from the DNA. The sample contains 250,000 or so clones, 80% to 90% of which appear only once. This TCR derives from a woman aged 50 to 60 who had been exposed to COVID-19. The V gene is TRBV4-1, the J gene TRBJ2-3; 7 nucleotides align to TRBD1. Sequencing was done on a sample of PBMCs or T cells enriched from blood (not recorded which). The CDR3 region is CASSQDPGGSADTQYF. The CDR3 DNA reads TGCGCCAGCAGCCAAGACCCAGGGGGATCTGCAGATACGCAGTATTTT.